Shown below are 22 T cell receptor beta chains from a single sample sequenced in a study of human T cells and chemical hapten exposure. MiXCR, applied by TCRdb to the RACE reads, yields one record per CDR3 protein. Of 95,000 or so distinct CDR3 sequences listed, about an eighth are singletons. Time point given: patch test 2, 6 weeks after DPC sensitization. Treatment indicated: therapeutic diphenylcyclopropenone sensitization with weekly scalp DPC. The input for sequencing was whole blood, taken in connection with sensitization to the hapten diphenylcyclopropenone (DPC). These receptors came from a woman between 40 and 50 years old with alopecia areata. Some clones in this sample may be carry-over from other donors' samples.

This clonotype was observed at least ten times. The chain carries TRBV6-2 or TRBV6-3 and TRBJ2-1; no definite D call. The germline V gene has CDR1 MNHEY and CDR2 SVGEGT. The V end lost 4 bases, the J end lost 15 bases, and 19 bases lay between the germline ends. The CDR3 contains 13 residues. The CDR3 loop is CASSSGSGVWSFF. CDR3 DNA sequence: TGTGCCAGCAGTTCGGGCTCTGGGGTGTGGTCGTTCTTC.

A few counts support this clonotype. The chain employs TRBV5-6 and TRBJ1-2, with 10 bases that match TRBD1. The CDR3 is 18 residues long. V lost 3 bases and J lost 7; bases outside the gene matches: 18. CDR1 is SGHDT and CDR2 is YYEEEE in the germline V gene. In DNA form, the CDR3 reads TGTGCCAGCAGCTCCCTTGGAACGGGACAGGGGCCCCTAAGTGGCTACACCTTC. This gives the protein CASSSLGTGQGPLSGYTF.

In this sample, this clonotype turned up many times. This chain connects TRBV20-1 to TRBJ2-2; no definite D call. Trimming pared 3 bases from V and 3 bases from J, leaving 11 bases between. Germline values: CDR1 DFQATT, CDR2 SNEGSKA (reference sequence). The CDR3 sequence is 14 residues long. DNA for the CDR3: TGCAGTGCTAGTATGACTTCATACACCGGGGAGCTGTTTTTT. Translating it yields CSASMTSYTGELFF.

This clonotype was detected ten times or more. The chain joins TRBV25-1 to TRBJ2-2; D is tentatively TRBD1 or TRBD2 (5 bases each). V was pared by 4 bases and J by 5 bases, with 14 bases between. This CDR3 comprises 15 residues. Germline lookup yields CDR1 MGHDK and CDR2 SYGVNS. CDR3 sequence: CASSVGAWGTGELFF. The DNA of the CDR3 is TGTGCCAGCAGTGTCGGGGCCTGGGGGACCGGGGAGCTGTTTTTT.

This clonotype came up many times. This chain connects TRBV29-1 to TRBJ1-1; D not certain. The germline V gene has CDR1 SQVTM and CDR2 ANQGSEA. The V end lost 5 bases, the J end lost 1 base, and 8 bases lay between the germline ends. The CDR3 extends over 12 amino acids. In DNA, the CDR3 is TGCAGCGTTCAGGCCGCGAACACTGAAGCTTTCTTT. It is translated as CSVQAANTEAFF.

As regards this clonotype: Given a much more abundant clone one base away, this may be a read error. This sequence joins TRBV20-1 and TRBJ2-7, with TRBD1 matching over 7 bases. The length of the CDR3 is 12 residues. The germline V gene encodes CDR1 DFQATT and CDR2 SNEGSKA (reference sequence). After removal of 6 bases from V and 5 bases from J, the junction contained 7 bases not matched to a gene. The CDR3 loop reads CSAGTENDEQYF. DNA for the CDR3: TGCAGTGCCGGGACAGAGAACGACGAGCAGTACTTC.

Ten or more counts support this clonotype. The J gene is TRBJ2-1, the V gene TRBV12-3 or TRBV12-4, with 7 bases matching TRBD1. J was trimmed by 15 bases and V by 7 bases; bases with no gene match: 18. The CDR3 spans 14 residues. CDR3 DNA sequence: TGTGCCAGCACTACACCCCGGACAGGTCAAGATCCGTTCTTC. Protein sequence: CASTTPRTGQDPFF.

Remarks on this clonotype: With a much larger clone just one base away, this may be a read error. V and J are TRBV7-2 and TRBJ1-4, with D tentatively TRBD1 (5 bases). V was cut by 1 base and J by 3 bases, with 6 bases left in between. CDR3 length: 14 amino acids. Germline values: CDR1 SGHTA, CDR2 FQGNSA. As DNA, the CDR3 is TGTGCCAGCAGCTTAGGCAGGGCTAATGAAAAACTGTTTTTT. Its protein is CASSLGRANEKLFF.

This CDR3 reads CASSTSGQGLSPLHF. Here the CDR3 DNA reads TGTGCCAGCTCCACCTCGGGACAGGGTTTATCACCCCTCCACTTT. This sequence joins TRBV28 and TRBJ1-6; TRBD1 aligns across 9 bases. Germline CDR1 is MDHEN and CDR2 is SYDVKM. Unmatched junction bases numbered 12, after V lost 8 bases and J lost 10 bases. CDR3 length: 15 residues.

CDR3 loop: CAWSELALYNEQFF. CDR3 nucleotides: TGTGCCTGGAGCGAACTAGCGCTGTACAATGAGCAGTTCTTC. This chain links TRBV30 with TRBJ2-1, with 7 bases fitting TRBD2. This CDR3 contains 14 residues. From germline, CDR1 is GTSNPN and CDR2 SVGIG (reference sequence). J was trimmed by 4 bases and V by 3 bases; bases with no gene match: 6.

This chain connects TRBV5-1 to TRBJ2-7, with a tentative D call TRBD2 (5 bases). In germline, CDR1 is SGHRS, CDR2 YFSETQ. The CDR3 runs 13 residues. Trimming left V 5 bases short and J 5 bases short, with 14 bases between. CDR3 nucleotide sequence: TGCGCCAGCAGTAACTTTAAGGGAGACGAGCAGTACTTC. Its translation is CASSNFKGDEQYF.

This clonotype was detected many times. V gene TRBV20-1 combines with J gene TRBJ2-1; D gene unclear. This CDR3 has 14 amino acids. V lost 4 bases and J 0 bases, leaving 10 bases between the germline ends. Germline V gene lookup returns CDR1 DFQATT and CDR2 SNEGSKA (reference sequence). This CDR3 is CSAISRSSYNEQFF. CDR3 coding DNA: TGCAGTGCTATAAGCCGAAGCTCCTACAATGAGCAGTTCTTC.

This clonotype was detected many times. This chain connects TRBV19 to TRBJ2-1; D is unresolved. V gave up 3 bases and J gave up 7 bases, with 4 bases separating them. Per germline, CDR1 LNHDA and CDR2 SQIVND (reference sequence). The CDR3 is 11 amino acids. CDR3 DNA sequence: TGTGCCAGTAGTATTCAGAATGAGCAGTTCTTC. It codes for CASSIQNEQFF. Full variable domain (outside the CDR3, taken from reference TRBV19 and TRBJ2-1): DGGITQSPKYLFRKEGQNVTLSCEQNLNHDAMYWYRQDPGQGLRLIYYSQIVNDFQKGDIAEGYSVSREKKESFPLTVTSAQKNPTAFYLCASSIQNEQFFGPGTRLTVL.

This clonotype was seen ten or more times. The rearrangement links TRBV4-3 to TRBJ1-5; D gene uncertain. This CDR3 spans 15 amino acids. V lost 0 bases to trimming and J lost 0 bases, with 6 bases between them. Germline V gene sequence: CDR1 LGHNA, CDR2 YSLEER. The CDR3 sequence: CASSQELSSNQPQHF. CDR3 nucleotide sequence: TGCGCCAGCAGCCAAGAATTGAGTAGCAATCAGCCCCAGCATTTT.

The sample holds many counts of this clonotype. The rearrangement joins TRBV2 to TRBJ1-5; 9 bases fit TRBD1. The CDR3 spans 13 residues. Per the germline V gene, CDR1 is SNHLY and CDR2 is FYNNEI. The V and J ends lost 4 bases and 5 bases, in that order; junction bases with no gene match: 0. The CDR3 spells CASSGTGDQPQHF. As DNA, the CDR3 is TGTGCCAGCAGTGGGACAGGGGATCAGCCCCAGCATTTT.

Ten or more counts support this clonotype. V gene TRBV2 combines with J gene TRBJ2-3, with a possible D match to TRBD2 (5 bases). The CDR3 is made up of 13 amino acids. Between the trimmed V and J ends, which lost 7 bases and 5 bases, there was a span of 13 bases. CDR1 and CDR2 from the germline V gene are SNHLY and FYNNEI. The CDR3 DNA reads TGTGCCAGCACTGTCAATCGGGGAGATACGCAGTATTTT. This sequence encodes CASTVNRGDTQYF.

This clonotype was observed at least ten times. The chain combines TRBV6-6 with TRBJ1-5, with TRBD1 matching 7 bases. The V gene's germline CDR1 is MNHNY and CDR2 SVGAGI (reference sequence). With 0 bases clipped from V and 4 bases from J, the junction kept 9 bases outside the gene matches. The CDR3 covers 17 residues. CDR3 nucleotide sequence: TGTGCCAGCAGTTACTCGATTAACCCCAGGGGGAATCAGCCCCAGCATTTT. Translation: CASSYSINPRGNQPQHF.

There are many counts of this clonotype. CDR3 protein: CASSTTGTGNTEAFF. CDR3 sequence (DNA): TGTGCCAGTAGTACCACCGGGACAGGGAACACTGAAGCTTTCTTT. The V call is TRBV19, the J call TRBJ1-1; 8 nucleotides line up with TRBD1. With 4 bases clipped from V and 1 base from J, the junction kept 5 bases outside the gene matches. Germline CDR1 reads LNHDA; CDR2 reads SQIVND (reference sequence). CDR3 length: 15 residues. The complete variable domain, with remaining parts taken from reference TRBV19 and TRBJ1-1, reads DGGITQSPKYLFRKEGQNVTLSCEQNLNHDAMYWYRQDPGQGLRLIYYSQIVNDFQKGDIAEGYSVSREKKESFPLTVTSAQKNPTAFYLCASSTTGTGNTEAFFGQGTRLTVV.

This clonotype was detected a few times. J is TRBJ2-1 and V is TRBV6-6, with TRBD1 matching over 9 bases. Looked up from germline, CDR1 is MNHNY and CDR2 is SVGAGI (reference sequence). V shed 6 bases and J 9 bases; nucleotides not matched to a gene: 12. The CDR3 has 15 amino acids. This chain's CDR3 is CASRPRDRAWGEQFF. In DNA, the CDR3 is TGTGCCAGCAGACCCCGGGACAGGGCCTGGGGTGAGCAGTTCTTC.

The chain links TRBV28 to TRBJ2-1; a weak D match, TRBD1 (7 bases). There are 15 residues in the CDR3. Trimming left V 6 bases short and J 7 bases short, with 19 bases between. From germline, CDR1 is MDHEN and CDR2 SYDVKM. This chain's CDR3 is CASSSGGTVWNEQFF. Written as DNA, the CDR3 is TGTGCCAGCAGCTCCGGAGGGACAGTTTGGAATGAGCAGTTCTTC. Looking up the rest from reference TRBV28 and TRBJ2-1 gives the full variable domain: DVKVTQSSRYLVKRTGEKVFLECVQDMDHENMFWYRQDPGLGLRLIYFSYDVKMKEKGDIPEGYSVSREKKERFSLILESASTNQTSMYLCASSSGGTVWNEQFFGPGTRLTVL.

This chain connects TRBV6-1 to TRBJ1-2; D might be TRBD1 (6 bases). CDR3 length: 14 amino acids. Trimming removed 0 bases from V and 4 bases from J, with 9 bases in between. CDR1 MNHNS and CDR2 SASEGT come from the germline V gene. The CDR3 spells CASSEAGGAYGYTF. CDR3 in DNA: TGTGCCAGCAGTGAAGCTGGGGGCGCCTATGGCTACACCTTC.

This clonotype was recorded a few times. The V call is TRBV2, the J call TRBJ1-1; D is undetermined. V was cut by 7 bases and J by 6 bases, with 21 bases left in between. The CDR3 consists of 15 residues. In germline, CDR1 is SNHLY, CDR2 FYNNEI. The CDR3 nucleotides are TGTGCCAGCATTCCCCTTTCCCCGACCGAGCCTGAAGCTTTCTTT. Its protein product is CASIPLSPTEPEAFF.